These 13 T cell receptor beta chains came from one sample sequenced in a study of T-cell reconstitution after alpha-beta-depleted transplantation in children. During its preparation, the TCRbeta library received unique molecular identifiers. One entry per CDR3 protein results from TCRdb running MiXCR on the PCR reads. In the table there are 440,000 or so distinct CDR3 sequences, approximately 41% of which are singletons. The sample here was PBMCs, taken before TCRalphabeta/CD19-depleted stem cell transplant. The receptors here all came from a girl between 2 and 10 years old with aplastic anemia, due to receive a stem cell transplant.

As to this clonotype: Relative to the germline gene, one junction end is altered; a read error may explain this. V is TRBV7-7 and J is TRBJ2-5, with 7 bases matching TRBD1. Germline V gives CDR1 SSHAT, CDR2 FNYEAQ (reference sequence). This CDR3 comprises 15 residues. The CDR3 protein is CASSEQDRVGETQYF. The CDR3 bases are TGTGCTAGCAGTGAACAAGACAGGGTGGGCGAGACCCAGTACTTC. Drawing the rest from reference TRBV7-7 and TRBJ2-5, the complete variable domain is GAGVSQSPRYKVTKRGQDVTLRCDPISSHATLYWYQQALGQGPEFLTYFNYEAQPDKSGLPSDRFSAERPEGSISTLTIQRTEQRDSAMYRCASSEQDRVGETQYFGPGTRLLVL.

CDR3 amino acids: CASSEQRRVQPQHF. The CDR3 DNA reads as TGTGCCAGCAGTGAACAGAGGCGAGTCCAGCCCCAGCATTTT. This chain uses TRBV6-4 with TRBJ1-5, with no clear D. This CDR3 comprises 14 residues. V dropped 3 bases and J dropped 7 bases, with 13 bases sitting between them. The germline V gene has CDR1 MRHNA and CDR2 SNTAGT.

This clonotype was counted between two and nine times. The chain joins TRBV20-1 to TRBJ1-5; D gene ambiguous. This CDR3 spans 15 amino acids. V was pared by 3 bases and J by 0 bases, with 12 bases between. Per germline, CDR1 DFQATT and CDR2 SNEGSKA (reference sequence). The CDR3 region is CSASQSAYSNQPQHF. DNA for the CDR3: TGCAGTGCTAGTCAGTCAGCGTATAGCAATCAGCCCCAGCATTTT.

This clonotype was counted ten times or more. The V and J genes are TRBV5-5 and TRBJ2-5; maybe TRBD2 (5 bases). CDR1 and CDR2 (germline): SGHKS, YYEKEE (reference sequence). Trimming removed 0 bases at V and 1 base at J, with 19 bases between. The CDR3 consists of 18 residues. CDR3 in amino acids: CASSLGNSPLLAQETQYF. The CDR3 DNA sequence: TGTGCCAGCAGCTTGGGAAATTCGCCGCTTCTAGCCCAAGAGACCCAGTACTTC.

This chain connects TRBV6-1 to TRBJ1-4, with 9 bases lining up with TRBD1. V shed 8 bases, J shed 8 bases, and the junction held 12 bases outside the gene matches. This CDR3 contains 15 residues. Germline CDR1 reads MNHNS; CDR2 reads SASEGT. The CDR3 protein is CASCPGTGRIEKLFF. CDR3 sequence (DNA): TGTGCCAGCTGCCCAGGGACAGGGAGGATCGAAAAACTGTTTTTT.

The chain joins TRBV11-2 to TRBJ2-3, with TRBD2 matching 8 bases. CDR3 length: 18 residues. Trimming at V came to 2 bases and at J to 0 bases, leaving 10 bases not matched to a gene. The V gene's germline CDR1 is SGHAT and CDR2 FQNNGV. The CDR3 DNA follows: TGTGCCAGCAGCTTATTCCCCAAGGGCGGGGGGAGCACAGATACGCAGTATTTT. It encodes CASSLFPKGGGSTDTQYF.

This clonotype was detected many times. The chain has TRBV12-3 or TRBV12-4 and TRBJ2-3, with 11 positions matching TRBD2. The CDR3 runs 15 residues. Losses at the gene ends were 5 bases for V and 11 bases for J; bases not matched to a gene: 12. CDR3: CASSRGTSGRGRQYF. CDR3 DNA: TGTGCCAGCAGTCGGGGGACTAGCGGTCGGGGCAGGCAGTATTTT.

This clonotype was seen only a few times. The chain has TRBV6-5 and TRBJ1-5; D is undetermined. V dropped 6 bases and J dropped 4 bases, with 16 bases sitting between them. The CDR3 consists of 15 residues. Germline assignment: CDR1 MNHEY and CDR2 SVGAGI. The CDR3: CASSRGGLFNQPQHF. The CDR3 DNA follows: TGTGCCAGCAGCCGGGGAGGGCTCTTTAATCAGCCCCAGCATTTT.

This clonotype was picked up a small number of times. The genes are TRBV27 and TRBJ2-7; D gene uncertain. CDR1 and CDR2 (germline): MNHEY, SMNVEV (reference sequence). Trimming took off 3 bases at V and 4 bases at J, with 10 bases between the two ends. The CDR3 sequence is 13 residues long. CDR3 loop: CASSFSTSYEQYF. The CDR3 nucleotides read TGTGCCAGCAGTTTCTCGACCTCTTACGAGCAGTACTTC.

The CDR3 protein is CSAREGQRGPDTQYF. Here the CDR3 DNA reads TGCAGTGCTAGAGAAGGACAACGGGGACCAGATACGCAGTATTTT. The gene calls are TRBV20-1 and TRBJ2-3; possibly TRBD1 or TRBD2 for D (5 bases each). The V gene lost 0 bases and the J gene lost 4 bases, with 14 bases spanning the gap. The germline CDR1 and CDR2 sequences are DFQATT and SNEGSKA (reference sequence). CDR3 length: 15 amino acids.

The J gene is TRBJ2-3, the V gene TRBV20-1; possibly TRBD2 for D (6 bases). Germline assignment: CDR1 DFQATT and CDR2 SNEGSKA (reference sequence). Trimming removed 5 bases from V and 6 bases from J, with 9 bases in between. The CDR3 loop spans 11 amino acids. CDR3 coding DNA: TGCAGTGCTGGGGGGAGGGATACGCAGTATTTT. Its protein is CSAGGRDTQYF.

This clonotype turned up a few times. The rearrangement joins TRBV20-1 to TRBJ2-5; 8 bases fit TRBD2. V dropped 3 bases and J dropped 0; count of bases not matched to a gene: 18. The V gene's germline CDR1 is DFQATT and CDR2 SNEGSKA (reference sequence). The CDR3 covers 19 residues. For the CDR3, the DNA is TGCAGTGCTAGCCCAGGAGCGGGAGAAGGTAACAGGAACCAAGAGACCCAGTACTTC. It specifies CSASPGAGEGNRNQETQYF.

This clonotype was seen repeatedly, ten times or more. The chain links TRBV12-3 or TRBV12-4 to TRBJ2-6; D gene ambiguous. CDR3 size: 16 residues. V lost 5 bases to trimming and J lost 0 bases, with 11 bases between them. The CDR3 nucleotides read TGTGCCAGCAGTACCGACCGGAGCTCTGGGGCCAACGTCCTGACTTTC. As protein: CASSTDRSSGANVLTF.